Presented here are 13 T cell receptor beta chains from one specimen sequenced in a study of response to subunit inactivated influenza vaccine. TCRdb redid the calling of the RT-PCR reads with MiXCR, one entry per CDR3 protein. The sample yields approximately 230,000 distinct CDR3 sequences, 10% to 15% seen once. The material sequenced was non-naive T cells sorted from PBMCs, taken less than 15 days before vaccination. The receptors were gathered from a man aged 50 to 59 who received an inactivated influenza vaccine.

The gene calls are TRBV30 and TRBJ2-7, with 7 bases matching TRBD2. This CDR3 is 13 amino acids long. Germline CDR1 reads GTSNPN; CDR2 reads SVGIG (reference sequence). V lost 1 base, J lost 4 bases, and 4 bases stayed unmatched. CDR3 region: CAWSAGLVYEQYF. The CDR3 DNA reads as TGTGCCTGGAGTGCAGGACTAGTGTACGAGCAGTACTTC. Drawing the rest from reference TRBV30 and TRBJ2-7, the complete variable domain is SQTIHQWPATLVQPVGSPLSLECTVEGTSNPNLYWYRQAAGRGLQLLFYSVGIGQISSEVPQNLSASRPQDRQFILSSKKLLLSDSGFYLCAWSAGLVYEQYFGPGTRLTVT.

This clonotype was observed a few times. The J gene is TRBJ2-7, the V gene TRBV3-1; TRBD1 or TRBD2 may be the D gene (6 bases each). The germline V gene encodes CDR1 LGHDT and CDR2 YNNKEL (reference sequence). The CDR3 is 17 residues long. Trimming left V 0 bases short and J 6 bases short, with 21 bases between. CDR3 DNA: TGTGCCAGCAGCCAAGATTTTAGCGGAGGGGGGTCCGTCGAGCAGTACTTC. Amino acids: CASSQDFSGGGSVEQYF.

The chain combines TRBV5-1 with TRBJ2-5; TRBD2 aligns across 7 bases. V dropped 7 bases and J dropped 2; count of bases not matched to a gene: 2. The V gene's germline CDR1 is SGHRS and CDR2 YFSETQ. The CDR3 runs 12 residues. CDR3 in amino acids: CASSGLQETQYF. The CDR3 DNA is TGCGCCAGCTCGGGACTACAAGAGACCCAGTACTTC.

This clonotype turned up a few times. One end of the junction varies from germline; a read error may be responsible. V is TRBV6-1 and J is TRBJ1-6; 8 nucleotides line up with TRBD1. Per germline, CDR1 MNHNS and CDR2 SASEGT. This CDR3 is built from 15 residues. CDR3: CASSPRTGLNSPLHF. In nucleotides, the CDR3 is TGTGCTAGCAGTCCCAGGACAGGGCTTAATTCACCCCTCCACTTT.

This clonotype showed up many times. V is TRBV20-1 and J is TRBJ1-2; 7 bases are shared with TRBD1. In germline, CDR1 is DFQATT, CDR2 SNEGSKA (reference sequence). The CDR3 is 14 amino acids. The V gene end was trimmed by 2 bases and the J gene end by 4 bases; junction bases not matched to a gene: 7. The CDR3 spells CSARPPTGSYGYTF. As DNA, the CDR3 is TGCAGTGCTAGACCACCGACAGGGAGCTATGGCTACACCTTC.

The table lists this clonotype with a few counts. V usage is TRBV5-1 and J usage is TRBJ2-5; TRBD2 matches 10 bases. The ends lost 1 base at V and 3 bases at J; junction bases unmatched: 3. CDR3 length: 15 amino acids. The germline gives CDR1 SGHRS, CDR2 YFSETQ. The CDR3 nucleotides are TGCGCCAGCAGCTTGATGCTAGCGGGGGAAGAGACCCAGTACTTC. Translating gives CASSLMLAGEETQYF.

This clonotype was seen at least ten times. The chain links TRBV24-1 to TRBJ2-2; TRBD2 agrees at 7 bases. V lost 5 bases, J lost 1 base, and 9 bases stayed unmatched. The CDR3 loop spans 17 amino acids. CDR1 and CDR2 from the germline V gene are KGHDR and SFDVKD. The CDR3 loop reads CATSGGRGRENTGELFF. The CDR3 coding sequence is TGTGCCACCAGTGGTGGGAGGGGCAGGGAGAACACCGGGGAGCTGTTTTTT.

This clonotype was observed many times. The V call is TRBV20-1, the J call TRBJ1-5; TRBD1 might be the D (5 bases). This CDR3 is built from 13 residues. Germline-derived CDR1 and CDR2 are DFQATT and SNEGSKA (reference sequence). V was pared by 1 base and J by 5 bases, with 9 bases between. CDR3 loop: CSARAGLDQPQHF. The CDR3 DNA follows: TGCAGTGCTAGAGCAGGGCTCGATCAGCCCCAGCATTTT.

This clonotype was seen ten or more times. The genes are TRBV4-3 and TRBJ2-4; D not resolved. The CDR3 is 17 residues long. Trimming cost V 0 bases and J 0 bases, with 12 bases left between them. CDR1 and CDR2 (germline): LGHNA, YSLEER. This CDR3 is CASSQETATLAKNIQYF. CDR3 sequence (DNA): TGCGCCAGCAGCCAAGAAACAGCAACCTTAGCCAAAAACATTCAGTACTTC.

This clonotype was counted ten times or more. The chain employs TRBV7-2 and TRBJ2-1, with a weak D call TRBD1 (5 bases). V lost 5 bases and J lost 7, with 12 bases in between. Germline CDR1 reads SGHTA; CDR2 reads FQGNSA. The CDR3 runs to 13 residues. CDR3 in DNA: TGTGCCAGCAGCCCCTGGGGCGTGAATGAGCAGTTCTTC. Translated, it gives CASSPWGVNEQFF.

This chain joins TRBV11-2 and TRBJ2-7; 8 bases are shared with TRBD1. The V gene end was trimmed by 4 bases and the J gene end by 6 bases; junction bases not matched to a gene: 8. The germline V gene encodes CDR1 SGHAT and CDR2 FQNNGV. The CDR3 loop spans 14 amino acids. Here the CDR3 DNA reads TGTGCCAGCAGCTCCCGGACAGGGTTTAGCGAGCAGTACTTC. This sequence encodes CASSSRTGFSEQYF.

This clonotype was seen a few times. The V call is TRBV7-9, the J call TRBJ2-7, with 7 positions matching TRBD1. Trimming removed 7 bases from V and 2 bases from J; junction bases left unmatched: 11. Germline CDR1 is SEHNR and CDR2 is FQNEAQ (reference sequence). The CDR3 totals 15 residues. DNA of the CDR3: TGTGCCAGCACCCAATGGACAGGATCCACCTACGAGCAGTACTTC. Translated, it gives CASTQWTGSTYEQYF.

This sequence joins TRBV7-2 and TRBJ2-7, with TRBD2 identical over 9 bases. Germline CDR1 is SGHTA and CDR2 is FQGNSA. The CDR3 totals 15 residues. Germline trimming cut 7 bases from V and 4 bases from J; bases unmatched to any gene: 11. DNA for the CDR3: TGTGCCAGCACACCCCTAGCGGGATTGCTTTACGAGCAGTACTTC. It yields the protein CASTPLAGLLYEQYF.